The clone carrying this T cell receptor beta chain turned up a few times. Its specificity is not known. Carried by the TCR beta cDNA libraries were unique molecular identifiers. One entry per CDR3 protein results from TCRdb running MiXCR on the PCR reads. This sample has 600,000 to 750,000 distinct CDR3 sequences, with 59% found just once. This sample is drawn from a study of post-analysis software for immune sequencing data. Study overall: Relapsing-remitting, secondary progressive and progressive-relapsing forms made up the multiple sclerosis disease courses.

Points from the study as a whole: Normalized Chao1 diversity was significantly reduced in patients versus controls. Relative to controls, patients had 4 or 5 TRBV segments at higher frequency, with TRBV5-6, TRBV5-1 and TRBV20-1 among these. Samples prepared in the same batch strongly co-clustered by F measure.

Trimming removed 3 bases at V and 5 bases at J, with 6 bases between. The CDR3 contains 12 residues. The germline gives CDR1 SNHLY, CDR2 FYNNEI. The chain links TRBV2 to TRBJ2-3; possible D gene TRBD1, 6 bases. This sequence originates from a girl aged 2-10 years with multiple sclerosis. The sample was blood. For the CDR3, the DNA is TGTGCCAGCAGTGACAGGGGAGATACGCAGTATTTT. Translating it yields CASSDRGDTQYF.